These T cell receptor beta chains were read from a single sample in a study of post-analysis software for immune sequencing data. In TCRdb, the PCR reads were re-called with MiXCR into one record per CDR3 protein. The sample has 750,000 to 950,000 distinct CDR3 sequences; about 50% are singletons. Input material: blood. The receptors were gathered from a girl between 10 and 17 years old with multiple sclerosis. CDR3s include the opening cysteine and the closing phenylalanine or tryptophan. The order of the fields is clone size, V gene, J gene, D gene, CDR3 DNA, CDR3 protein. The D gene is left open where the match is weak. Not every row has a clone size; where given, it reads once, few, many or a size class.

abundance: -
v_gene: TRBV7-8
j_gene: TRBJ2-7
d_gene: -
CDR3nt: TGTGCCAGCAGCCCGACCCGTTTCAGGGGCCTCCGAGAGCAGTACTTC
CDR3aa: CASSPTRFRGLREQYF

abundance: few
v_gene: TRBV10-3
j_gene: TRBJ2-7
d_gene: TRBD1
CDR3nt: TGTGCCATCAATCGGGACAGGGGAATCGTGGACGAGCAGTACTTC
CDR3aa: CAINRDRGIVDEQYF

abundance: once
v_gene: TRBV6-1
j_gene: TRBJ2-6
d_gene: TRBD1
CDR3nt: TGTGCCAGCAGCGGGCTGACAGGGGGTTTCCCCGGGGCCAACGTCCTGACTTTC
CDR3aa: CASSGLTGGFPGANVLTF

abundance: -
v_gene: TRBV7-9
j_gene: TRBJ2-7
d_gene: TRBD1
CDR3nt: TGTGCCAGCAGCTCCGGGGACAGGGGAAGCGAGCAGTACTTC
CDR3aa: CASSSGDRGSEQYF

abundance: -
v_gene: TRBV10-3
j_gene: TRBJ2-6
d_gene: -
CDR3nt: TGTGCCATCAGTGAGTACCAGGGAGGAGCGGGGGCCAACGTCCTGACTTTC
CDR3aa: CAISEYQGGAGANVLTF

abundance: -
v_gene: TRBV20-1
j_gene: TRBJ2-7
d_gene: -
CDR3nt: TGCAGTGTAACTTCGGGCCTCCTTGTATCCTACGAGCAGTACTTC
CDR3aa: CSVTSGLLVSYEQYF

abundance: -
v_gene: TRBV14
j_gene: TRBJ2-3
d_gene: -
CDR3nt: TGTGCCAGCAGCCAAGGGAGGGTTGAGATCACAGATACGCAGTATTTT
CDR3aa: CASSQGRVEITDTQYF

abundance: few
v_gene: TRBV5-1
j_gene: TRBJ1-6
d_gene: TRBD1
CDR3nt: TGCGCCAGCAGCCAAGACAGGGTGGACTATAATTCACCCCTCCACTTT
CDR3aa: CASSQDRVDYNSPLHF

abundance: -
v_gene: TRBV3-1
j_gene: TRBJ2-7
d_gene: TRBD2
CDR3nt: TGTGCCAGCAGCCGACTAGCGGGGGTCGTGAGCTCCTACGAGCAGTACTTC
CDR3aa: CASSRLAGVVSSYEQYF

abundance: -
v_gene: TRBV6-5
j_gene: TRBJ2-1
d_gene: -
CDR3nt: TGTGCCAGTGGACGGAGCTCCTACAATGAGCAGTTCTTC
CDR3aa: CASGRSSYNEQFF

abundance: once
v_gene: TRBV29-1
j_gene: TRBJ1-2
d_gene: TRBD1
CDR3nt: TGCAGCGTTCCGTGGGACAGCCAAGCTAACTATGGCTACACCTTC
CDR3aa: CSVPWDSQANYGYTF

abundance: few
v_gene: TRBV15
j_gene: TRBJ2-7
d_gene: -
CDR3nt: TGTGCCACCAGCAGAGTACAGAACTACGAGCAGTACTTC
CDR3aa: CATSRVQNYEQYF

abundance: -
v_gene: TRBV20-1
j_gene: TRBJ1-5
d_gene: -
CDR3nt: TGCAGTGCTAGAGAGAATAGCAATCAGCCCCAGCATTTT
CDR3aa: CSARENSNQPQHF

abundance: -
v_gene: TRBV12-3/TRBV12-4
j_gene: TRBJ2-7
d_gene: -
CDR3nt: TGTGCCAGCAGTTTAGATCTAGCGTCCTACGAGCAGTACTTC
CDR3aa: CASSLDLASYEQYF

abundance: once
v_gene: TRBV2
j_gene: TRBJ2-7
d_gene: -
CDR3nt: TGTGCCAGCGGGCGGGGACCCTTCGAGCAGTACTTC
CDR3aa: CASGRGPFEQYF

abundance: -
v_gene: TRBV14
j_gene: TRBJ1-4
d_gene: -
CDR3nt: TGTGCCAGCAGCCAAAAGCAGGGATATAATGAAAAACTGTTTTTT
CDR3aa: CASSQKQGYNEKLFF

abundance: few
v_gene: TRBV20-1
j_gene: TRBJ2-3
d_gene: -
CDR3nt: TGCAGTGCTGCCTTGACCACAGATACGCAGTATTTT
CDR3aa: CSAALTTDTQYF

abundance: -
v_gene: TRBV29-1
j_gene: TRBJ2-7
d_gene: TRBD2
CDR3nt: TGCAGCGTTGAAGGACACCCCTGGACTAGCGGGCCCTACGAGCAGTACTTC
CDR3aa: CSVEGHPWTSGPYEQYF

abundance: -
v_gene: TRBV6-6
j_gene: TRBJ2-5
d_gene: -
CDR3nt: TGTGCCAGCAGCCGAACCGGGACTGTTGTCCAAGAGACCCAGTACTTC
CDR3aa: CASSRTGTVVQETQYF

abundance: few
v_gene: TRBV20-1
j_gene: TRBJ2-5
d_gene: -
CDR3nt: TGCAGTGCTAGAGATGTGTCCGGCATGACCGAGACCCAGTACTTC
CDR3aa: CSARDVSGMTETQYF

abundance: -
v_gene: TRBV20-1
j_gene: TRBJ2-2
d_gene: TRBD2
CDR3nt: TGCAGTGCTAGAGCCCTAGCGGGGGGAAACACCGGGGAGCTGTTTTTT
CDR3aa: CSARALAGGNTGELFF

abundance: -
v_gene: TRBV4-2
j_gene: TRBJ2-3
d_gene: TRBD2
CDR3nt: TGTGCCAGCAGCCACAGCGGGGGGGCGGATACGCAGTATTTT
CDR3aa: CASSHSGGADTQYF

abundance: -
v_gene: TRBV2
j_gene: TRBJ2-7
d_gene: TRBD1
CDR3nt: TGTGCCAGCAGTGATCAGGGGGCGACCTACGAGCAGTACTTC
CDR3aa: CASSDQGATYEQYF

abundance: few
v_gene: TRBV12-3/TRBV12-4
j_gene: TRBJ2-5
d_gene: TRBD1
CDR3nt: TGTGCCAGCAGTCCCGGCTGGACAGGGCCAGGTGAGCAGTACTTC
CDR3aa: CASSPGWTGPGEQYF

abundance: -
v_gene: TRBV18
j_gene: TRBJ2-1
d_gene: TRBD1
CDR3nt: TGTGCCAGCTCACCCCGGGACAGAGACTACAATGAGCAGTTCTTC
CDR3aa: CASSPRDRDYNEQFF

abundance: -
v_gene: TRBV6-6
j_gene: TRBJ1-1
d_gene: -
CDR3nt: TGTGCCAGCAGGAACACTGAAGCTTTCTTT
CDR3aa: CASRNTEAFF

abundance: -
v_gene: TRBV15
j_gene: TRBJ1-2
d_gene: -
CDR3nt: TGTGCCACCAGCGCCGGCAGGGGAACTAACTATGGCTACACCTTC
CDR3aa: CATSAGRGTNYGYTF

abundance: -
v_gene: TRBV5-1
j_gene: TRBJ2-7
d_gene: TRBD1
CDR3nt: TGCGCCAGCAGCTTGGTCCCGACAGGGGGGGCAAACTCCTACGAGCAGTACTTC
CDR3aa: CASSLVPTGGANSYEQYF

abundance: -
v_gene: TRBV18
j_gene: TRBJ2-1
d_gene: TRBD2
CDR3nt: TGTGCCAGCTCACCGTATACTAGCGTGAGTTCTCGCGATGAGCAGTTCTTC
CDR3aa: CASSPYTSVSSRDEQFF

abundance: -
v_gene: TRBV29-1
j_gene: TRBJ1-5
d_gene: -
CDR3nt: TGCAACGTTGAATTTACGGTCGGTCAGCCCCAGCATTTT
CDR3aa: CNVEFTVGQPQHF

abundance: once
v_gene: TRBV20-1
j_gene: TRBJ1-2
d_gene: TRBD1
CDR3nt: TGCAGTGCTAGAGTCGGGACAGGGGATGGCTATGGCTACACCTTC
CDR3aa: CSARVGTGDGYGYTF